The sequence of this T cell receptor (beta chain) was determined in a study of cytomegalovirus exposure and HLA in healthy donors. Clones were sequenced by immunoSEQ multiplex PCR, and TCRdb holds only the in-frame ones, with some missing. The sample yields about 220,000 clones, just over 90% seen once. The germline gives CDR1 MNHEY, CDR2 SMNVEV (reference sequence). The CDR3 loop spans 17 amino acids. With V trimmed by 6 bases and J by 6 bases, 13 bases remained unmatched. The receptor was isolated from a woman under 30 in good health and CMV-seronegative. Specimen: PBMCs. The chain combines TRBV27 with TRBJ2-2, with TRBD2 matching 10 bases. The CDR3 region has the DNA TGTGCCAGCAGCCTTTTTGGTGGGCTAGCGGGAGCCGGGGAGCTGTTTTTT. It encodes CASSLFGGLAGAGELFF.